This is a list of T cell receptor beta chains from one sample in a study of shared clonotypes between healthy human individuals. Only in-frame clones appear in the TCRdb table, and some are missing; sequencing was by immunoSEQ multiplex PCR. The sample includes roughly 720,000 clones, less than 95% seen only once; the top ten take 34%. Specimen: memory CD8+ T cells from PBMCs. The receptors originated from a man in his late teens or twenties in good health. Some clones in this sample may be carry-over from other donors' samples. The CDR3 runs from the conserved cysteine through the conserved F or W. Each record gives: D gene, V gene, J gene, CDR3 protein. The D gene is left open where the match is weak.

TRBD1	TRBV27	TRBJ2-2	CASSLSTGGPGELFF
NA	TRBV2	TRBJ2-7	CASSEGGGGEDEQYF
NA	TRBV29-1	TRBJ2-7	CSVEVGEQYF
TRBD2	TRBV4-3	TRBJ2-1	CASSQDISGRGDNEQFF
NA	TRBV11-2	TRBJ2-7	CASSPIRAIEQYF
NA	TRBV6-5	TRBJ2-1	CASSPLGDEQFF
NA	TRBV27	TRBJ1-1	CASSEGQVNTEAFF
NA	TRBV15	TRBJ2-1	CATSRAKGVAYYNEQFF
NA	TRBV13	TRBJ2-5	CASSRRDVYEQYF
NA	TRBV19	TRBJ1-5	CASSIQGYSNQPQHF
NA	TRBV9	TRBJ2-3	CASTLGKGMDTQYF
NA	TRBV7-7	TRBJ1-5	CASHELSGCNQPQHF
NA	TRBV5-1	TRBJ2-7	CASSLLFPPYEQYF
TRBD1	TRBV7-3	TRBJ2-1	CASSLKGQNYNEQFF
TRBD1	TRBV5-6	TRBJ2-5	CASSWDRDNQETQYF
NA	TRBV6-1	TRBJ2-7	CASSEWEGITYEQYF
NA	TRBV19	TRBJ1-5	CASATGPNQPQHF
NA	TRBV19	TRBJ2-2	CASSIAPRSTGELFF
NA	TRBV29-1	TRBJ2-7	CSVETGRRSYEQYF
NA	TRBV9	TRBJ2-1	CASSPPVQGRNNEQFF
TRBD1	TRBV29-1	TRBJ2-4	CSVVTGRNIQYF
TRBD1	TRBV6-1	TRBJ2-7	CASSASKDRGHGYEQYF
NA	TRBV29-1	TRBJ2-7	CSGRDRLSYEQYF
NA	TRBV25-1	TRBJ2-2	CASSEFGQNTGELFF
NA	TRBV14	TRBJ2-6	CASSQIKGTLTGANVLTF
NA	TRBV11-2	TRBJ2-7	CASSLGPMRSGRYYEQYF
NA	TRBV7-3	TRBJ1-1	CASSLGTNTEAFF
TRBD1	TRBV6-6	TRBJ1-1	CASSYSTGGYEAFF
TRBD1	TRBV28	TRBJ2-7	CASISLRDREYEQYF
TRBD2	TRBV10-2	TRBJ2-1	CASRPTSGALEQFF
NA	TRBV10-3	TRBJ2-1	CAISESTGKYNEQFF
NA	TRBV13	TRBJ2-7	CASSLAQDMTYEQYF
TRBD2	TRBV10-3	TRBJ2-2	CAISLSGREVLPGELFF
NA	TRBV13	TRBJ2-3	CASRQGGDTQYF
NA	TRBV19	TRBJ1-5	CASSFGTGNQPQHF
TRBD1	TRBV27	TRBJ1-2	CASSLKRQGIYGYTF
TRBD1	TRBV27	TRBJ1-1	CASSLRTGRFGVLEAFF